These 27 T cell receptor beta chains share one sample of origin, sequenced in a study of blood T cell repertoires in COVID-19. Assay: immunoSEQ multiplex PCR; the TCRdb copy retains only in-frame clones and omits some. This sample has more than 60,000 clones, with about 88% found just once. The sequenced material came from peripheral blood. All receptors come from a woman aged 60-75 years with COVID-19, enrolled during active disease.

The V gene is TRBV18, the J gene TRBJ2-7; 9 bases are shared with TRBD1. The CDR3 is 12 amino acids. Germline V CDR1 and CDR2: KGHSH, LQKENI. V shed 4 bases and J 6 bases; nucleotides not matched to a gene: 1. The CDR3 nucleotides read TGTGCCAGCTCACGGGACAGGGTCGAGCAGTACTTC. Protein: CASSRDRVEQYF.

V and J are TRBV5-3 and TRBJ1-1, with D possibly being TRBD1 (6 bases). TRBV5-3 is placed among ORFs of uncertain function. The length of the CDR3 is 12 residues. V lost 5 bases and J lost 3, with 8 bases in between. In DNA form, the CDR3 reads TGTGCCAGAAGGACAGGCCACACTGAAGCTTTCTTT. Translating gives CARRTGHTEAFF.

The V gene is TRBV29-1, the J gene TRBJ2-5; TRBD2 agrees at 12 bases. This CDR3 is built from 13 residues. In germline, CDR1 is SQVTM, CDR2 ANQGSEA. V shed 7 bases, J shed 2 bases, and the junction held 2 bases outside the gene matches. CDR3 sequence reads: CSALAGGQETQYF. The CDR3 nucleotides read TGCAGCGCACTAGCGGGGGGTCAAGAGACCCAGTACTTC.

This clone is a singleton in its sample. V gene TRBV12-3 or TRBV12-4 combines with J gene TRBJ2-7; TRBD1 is a possible D gene (5 bases). The CDR3 is made up of 12 amino acids. V was clipped by 5 bases and J by 1 base, with 6 bases between them. This chain's CDR3 is CASSRGSYEQYF. The CDR3 DNA reads TGTGCCAGCAGTAGGGGATCCTACGAGCAGTACTTC.

This chain's CDR3 is CASSSLRSTNEKLFF. CDR3 bases: TGTGCCAGCAGTTCCCTCAGGTCAACTAATGAAAAACTGTTTTTT. The chain recombines TRBV27 with TRBJ1-4, with D unclear. Germline V gene sequence: CDR1 MNHEY, CDR2 SMNVEV (reference sequence). This CDR3 has 15 residues. V shed 4 bases and J shed 0 bases, with 9 bases lying between them.

The chain uses TRBV28 and TRBJ1-2; 12 bases line up with TRBD1. This CDR3 is 16 amino acids long. Trimming cost V 4 bases and J 7 bases; bases outside gene matches: 10. CDR1 and CDR2 (germline): MDHEN, SYDVKM. The CDR3, as DNA: TGTGCCAGCAGTTCAGCCGGGACAGGGGGCCCAAGTGGCTACACCTTC. This translates into CASSSAGTGGPSGYTF.

V and J are TRBV10-3 and TRBJ1-5; tentative D call: TRBD1 (6 bases). V was shortened by 3 bases and J by 7 bases, with 10 bases between the two germline ends. Germline loops: CDR1 ENHRY, CDR2 SYGVKD. The CDR3 spans 13 residues. The CDR3 here is CAISDRGSQPQHF. CDR3 bases: TGTGCCATCAGTGACAGGGGCTCCCAGCCCCAGCATTTT.

This rearrangement joins TRBV10-2 to TRBJ2-3; 8 bases match TRBD1. The junction had 8 bases not matched to a gene; V was cut back by 6 bases and J by 3 bases. Germline CDR1 and CDR2: WSHSY and SAAADI. CDR3 length: 15 amino acids. Written as DNA, the CDR3 is TGCGCCAGCAGCGCGGACAGGGCGGGGACAGATACGCAGTATTTT. It yields the protein CASSADRAGTDTQYF.

V is TRBV13 and J is TRBJ2-1; TRBD1 matches at 7 bases. Germline loops: CDR1 PRHDT, CDR2 FYEKMQ (reference sequence). The J segment lost 4 bases and the V segment lost 8 bases, leaving 8 bases of the junction unmatched. The CDR3 spans 14 residues. The CDR3 sequence is CASADRDPYNEQFF. The CDR3, as DNA: TGTGCCAGCGCAGACAGGGATCCTTACAATGAGCAGTTCTTC.

V usage is TRBV5-6 and J usage is TRBJ1-2, with D possibly TRBD1 on 6 matching bases. The V end was cut by 2 bases, the J end by 7 bases, with 12 bases between. This CDR3 has 13 residues. CDR1 is SGHDT and CDR2 is YYEEEE in the germline V gene. CDR3 protein: CASSLNREGGYTF. The CDR3 DNA is TGTGCCAGCAGCTTAAACAGGGAGGGTGGCTACACCTTC.

The chain is built from TRBV7-9 and TRBJ2-1; D is unclear. The CDR3 has 12 amino acids. V was clipped by 5 bases and J by 9 bases, with 11 bases between them. Looked up from germline, CDR1 is SEHNR and CDR2 is FQNEAQ (reference sequence). The CDR3 DNA follows: TGTGCCAGCAGCCCCAAGTCTAGTGAGCAGTTCTTC. The encoded protein is CASSPKSSEQFF.

The CDR3 loop reads CASLSPDFYGYTF. The CDR3 nucleotides read TGTGCCAGTCTCTCCCCAGATTTCTATGGCTACACCTTC. The rearrangement links TRBV19 to TRBJ1-2, with D uncertain. V shed 8 bases and J shed 4 bases, with 14 bases lying between them. The V gene's germline CDR1 is LNHDA and CDR2 SQIVND (reference sequence). The CDR3 totals 13 residues.

The chain links TRBV25-1 to TRBJ1-5; D perhaps matches TRBD1 (6 bases). Germline CDR1 is MGHDK and CDR2 is SYGVNS. Deletions cut 6 bases from V and 1 base from J, with 13 bases between. The CDR3 is 15 residues long. CDR3 protein: CASSEQGMSNQPQHF. The DNA for the CDR3 is TGTGCCAGCAGCGAACAGGGTATGAGCAATCAGCCCCAGCATTTT.

The rearrangement links TRBV28 to TRBJ2-3, with D hard to call. Germline loops: CDR1 MDHEN, CDR2 SYDVKM. The ends were cut back, 3 bases at V and 3 bases at J, with 10 bases in the middle. The CDR3 is 14 residues long. Written as DNA, the CDR3 is TGTGCCAGCAGTTTGAGTAGTTCAACAGATACGCAGTATTTT. Translation gives CASSLSSSTDTQYF.

This clone was picked up a small number of times. The genes are TRBV5-6 and TRBJ1-6; no clear D. The CDR3 is 16 amino acids. The ends were cut back, 4 bases at V and 6 bases at J, with 17 bases in the middle. Germline assignment: CDR1 SGHDT and CDR2 YYEEEE. The CDR3 DNA sequence: TGTGCCAGCAGCCCCCGCGGTCCGGTCTCTAATTCACCCCTCCACTTT. Translated: CASSPRGPVSNSPLHF.

This clone appeared a few times. The chain has TRBV12-3 or TRBV12-4 and TRBJ2-5; the match to TRBD1 covers 7 bases. The CDR3 extends over 13 amino acids. V was clipped by 10 bases and J by 5 bases; unmatched bases: 10. CDR3 DNA: TGTGCCACCTCGAAAGGGGGCGGGGAGACCCAGTACTTC. This translates into CATSKGGGETQYF.

The chain uses TRBV6-1 and TRBJ1-5; tentative D call: TRBD1 (5 bases). The germline V and J ends were trimmed by 2 bases and 5 bases, with 22 bases remaining between them. The CDR3 is 18 amino acids. The V gene's germline CDR1 is MNHNS and CDR2 SASEGT. In nucleotides, the CDR3 is TGTGCCAGCAGTGAAAACTTGGGGGGGTTGAGGGCCGATCAGCCCCAGCATTTT. It yields the protein CASSENLGGLRADQPQHF.

Here the CDR3 DNA reads TGTGCCAGTAGTTGGATAGCGGGAGTGGAAGGGGATACGCAGTATTTT. Encoded protein: CASSWIAGVEGDTQYF. The chain combines TRBV19 with TRBJ2-3, with 9 bases aligning to TRBD2. Germline values: CDR1 LNHDA, CDR2 SQIVND (reference sequence). The CDR3 has 16 amino acids. Germline trimming cut 5 bases from V and 6 bases from J; bases unmatched to any gene: 12.

This rearrangement joins TRBV7-2 to TRBJ1-2; 7 bases map to TRBD1. V was clipped by 3 bases and J by 3 bases; unmatched bases: 1. The CDR3 is made up of 13 amino acids. Germline assignment: CDR1 SGHTA and CDR2 FQGNSA. The CDR3 DNA reads TGTGCCAGCAGCTTGGGGACAGACTATGGCTACACCTTC. As protein: CASSLGTDYGYTF.

J is TRBJ2-2 and V is TRBV27; no clear D. Germline CDR1 is MNHEY and CDR2 is SMNVEV (reference sequence). The V gene lost 6 bases and the J gene lost 1 base, with 3 bases spanning the gap. CDR3 length: 12 amino acids. Here the CDR3 reads CASSWNTGELFF. In nucleotides, the CDR3 is TGTGCCAGCAGCTGGAACACCGGGGAGCTGTTTTTT.

The count of this clone is one. The chain recombines TRBV7-2 with TRBJ1-4; possibly TRBD1 for D (5 bases). The CDR3 covers 14 residues. With 4 bases removed from V and 5 bases from J, the gap between germline ends came to 11 bases. Germline V gene lookup returns CDR1 SGHTA and CDR2 FQGNSA. The CDR3 DNA reads as TGTGCCAGCAGCTCTTACACAGGCAATGAAAAACTGTTTTTT. It translates to CASSSYTGNEKLFF.

The rearrangement uses TRBV5-4 and TRBJ1-2; D is possibly TRBD1 (5 bases). From germline, CDR1 is SGHNT and CDR2 YYREEE (reference sequence). This CDR3 region has 15 residues. V lost 0 bases and J lost 3, with 12 bases in between. The CDR3 here is CASSLGQGLDYGYTF. The CDR3 nucleotides are TGTGCCAGCAGCTTGGGGCAGGGTCTTGACTATGGCTACACCTTC. Supplemented by reference TRBV5-4 and TRBJ1-2, the full variable domain reads ETGVTQSPTHLIKTRGQQVTLRCSSQSGHNTVSWYQQALGQGPQFIFQYYREEENGRGNFPPRFSGLQFPNYSSELNVNALELDDSALYLCASSLGQGLDYGYTFGSGTRLTVV.

The V gene is TRBV6-5, the J gene TRBJ2-7, with TRBD1 identical over 8 bases. This CDR3 spans 14 amino acids. Losses at the gene ends were 9 bases for V and 5 bases for J; bases not matched to a gene: 12. The germline gives CDR1 MNHEY, CDR2 SVGAGI. CDR3 in DNA: TGTGCCAGTCACACTTTCGACAGGGGCCACGAGCAGTACTTC. This gives the protein CASHTFDRGHEQYF.

The rearrangement links TRBV7-9 to TRBJ2-7, with TRBD1 identical over 10 bases. Germline CDR1 and CDR2: SEHNR and FQNEAQ (reference sequence). This CDR3 contains 15 residues. Unmatched junction bases numbered 6, after V lost 4 bases and J lost 3 bases. The CDR3 spells CASSSGDRGFYEQYF. Written as DNA, the CDR3 is TGTGCCAGCAGCTCCGGGGACAGGGGATTCTACGAGCAGTACTTC.

V is TRBV11-3 and J is TRBJ1-1; D remains ambiguous. Between the trimmed V and J ends, which lost 5 bases and 4 bases, there was a span of 17 bases. From germline, CDR1 is SGHNT and CDR2 YENEEA. This CDR3 is built from 15 residues. CDR3 coding DNA: TGTGCCAGCAGCACCCGCACGAGTTCGGGCACTGAAGCTTTCTTT. Its translation: CASSTRTSSGTEAFF.

This chain uses TRBV7-2 with TRBJ1-2, with TRBD1 identical over 12 bases. The CDR3 sequence is 13 residues long. V lost 5 bases and J lost 8; bases outside the gene matches: 3. Per germline, CDR1 SGHTA and CDR2 FQGNSA. CDR3 sequence reads: CASSGTGGGGYTF. The CDR3 DNA reads as TGTGCCAGCAGCGGGACAGGGGGCGGGGGCTACACCTTC.

The CDR3 DNA reads as TGTGCCAGCAGCTTAGTAGGACAGGCGGACTATGGCTACACCTTC. This gives the protein CASSLVGQADYGYTF. The chain has TRBV11-3 and TRBJ1-2, with 7 bases aligning to TRBD1. The junction had 5 bases not matched to a gene; V was cut back by 1 base and J by 3 bases. The CDR3 contains 15 residues. From germline, CDR1 is SGHNT and CDR2 YENEEA.